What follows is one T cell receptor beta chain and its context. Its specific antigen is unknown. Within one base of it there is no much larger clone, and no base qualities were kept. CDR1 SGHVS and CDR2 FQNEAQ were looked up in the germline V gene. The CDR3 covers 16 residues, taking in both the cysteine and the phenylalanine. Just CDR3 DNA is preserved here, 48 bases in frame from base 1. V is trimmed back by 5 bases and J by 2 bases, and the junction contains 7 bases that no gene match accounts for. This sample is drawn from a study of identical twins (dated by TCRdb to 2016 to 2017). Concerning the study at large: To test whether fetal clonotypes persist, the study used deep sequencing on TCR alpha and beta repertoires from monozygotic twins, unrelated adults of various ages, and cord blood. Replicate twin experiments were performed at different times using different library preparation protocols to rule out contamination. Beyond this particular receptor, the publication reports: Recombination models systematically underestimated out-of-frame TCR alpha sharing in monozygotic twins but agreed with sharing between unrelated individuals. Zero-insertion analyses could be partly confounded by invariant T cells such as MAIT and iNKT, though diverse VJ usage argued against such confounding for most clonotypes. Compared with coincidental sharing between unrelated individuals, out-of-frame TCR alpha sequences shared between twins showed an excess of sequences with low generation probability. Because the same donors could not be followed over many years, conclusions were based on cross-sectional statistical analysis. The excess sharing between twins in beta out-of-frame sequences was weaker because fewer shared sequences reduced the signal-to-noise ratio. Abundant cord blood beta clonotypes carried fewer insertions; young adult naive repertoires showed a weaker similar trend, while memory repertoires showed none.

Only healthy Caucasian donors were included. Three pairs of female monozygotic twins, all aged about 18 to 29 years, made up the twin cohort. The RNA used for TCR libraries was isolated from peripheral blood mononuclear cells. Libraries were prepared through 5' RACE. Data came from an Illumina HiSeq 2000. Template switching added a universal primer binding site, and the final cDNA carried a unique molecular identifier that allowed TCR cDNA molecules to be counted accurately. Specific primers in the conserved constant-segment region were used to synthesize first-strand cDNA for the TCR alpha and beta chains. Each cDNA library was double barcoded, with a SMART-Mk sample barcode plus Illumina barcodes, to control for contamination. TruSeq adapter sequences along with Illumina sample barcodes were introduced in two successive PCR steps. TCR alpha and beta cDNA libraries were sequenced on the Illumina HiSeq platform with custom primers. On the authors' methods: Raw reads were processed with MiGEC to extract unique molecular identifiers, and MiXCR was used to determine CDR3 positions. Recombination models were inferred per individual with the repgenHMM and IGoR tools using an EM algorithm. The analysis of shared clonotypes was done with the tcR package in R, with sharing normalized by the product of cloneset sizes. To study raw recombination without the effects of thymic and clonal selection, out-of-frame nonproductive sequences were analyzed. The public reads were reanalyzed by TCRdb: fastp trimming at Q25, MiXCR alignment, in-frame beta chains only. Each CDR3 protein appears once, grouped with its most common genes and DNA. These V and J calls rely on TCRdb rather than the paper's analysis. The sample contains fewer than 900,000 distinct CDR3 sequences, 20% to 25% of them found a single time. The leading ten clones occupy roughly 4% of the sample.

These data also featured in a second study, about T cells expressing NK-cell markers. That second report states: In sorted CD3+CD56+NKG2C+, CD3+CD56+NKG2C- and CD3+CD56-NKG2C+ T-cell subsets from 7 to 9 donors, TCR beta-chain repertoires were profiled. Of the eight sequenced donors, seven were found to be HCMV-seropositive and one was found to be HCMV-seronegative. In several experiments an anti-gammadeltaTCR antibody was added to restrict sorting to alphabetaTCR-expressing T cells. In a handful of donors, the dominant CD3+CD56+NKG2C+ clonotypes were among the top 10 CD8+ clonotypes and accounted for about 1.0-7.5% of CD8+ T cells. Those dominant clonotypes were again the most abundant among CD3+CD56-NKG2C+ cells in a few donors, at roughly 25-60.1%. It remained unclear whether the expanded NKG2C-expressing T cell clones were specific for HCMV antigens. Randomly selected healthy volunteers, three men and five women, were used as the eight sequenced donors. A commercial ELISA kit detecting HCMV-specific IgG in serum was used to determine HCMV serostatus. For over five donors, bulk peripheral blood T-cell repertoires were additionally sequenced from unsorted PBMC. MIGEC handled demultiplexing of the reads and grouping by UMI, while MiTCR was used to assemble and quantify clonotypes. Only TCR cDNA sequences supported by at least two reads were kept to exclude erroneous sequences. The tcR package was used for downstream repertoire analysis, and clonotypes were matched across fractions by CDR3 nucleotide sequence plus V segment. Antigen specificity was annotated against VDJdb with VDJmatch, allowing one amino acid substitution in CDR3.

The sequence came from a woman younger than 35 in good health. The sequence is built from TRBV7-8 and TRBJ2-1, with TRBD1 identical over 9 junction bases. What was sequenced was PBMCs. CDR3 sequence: CASSRGDRATYNEQFF. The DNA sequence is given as TGTGCCAGCAGCAGAGGGGACAGGGCCACCTACAATGAGCAGTTCTTC.